The 3 T cell receptor beta chains below come from one sample, sequenced in a study of control samples from healthy donors and cancer patients. Generated by immunoSEQ multiplex PCR, the TCRdb table keeps only in-frame clones and is missing some. The table includes about 58,000 clones, 90% detected once. The specimen sequenced was PBMCs. These receptors originate from a man aged 60 to 69 with colorectal cancer.

The chain employs TRBV5-8 and TRBJ1-1, with 9 nucleotides matching TRBD1. The germline V gene has CDR1 SGHTS and CDR2 YDEGEE. Trimming removed 4 bases from V and 4 bases from J; junction bases left unmatched: 5. The CDR3 contains 14 residues. The CDR3: CASSKTGGSTEAFF. The DNA for the CDR3 is TGTGCCAGCAGCAAGACAGGGGGTTCCACTGAAGCTTTCTTT.

The chain is built from TRBV18 and TRBJ2-5, with D unclear. V lost 6 bases to trimming and J lost 5 bases, with 13 bases between them. Germline V gene lookup returns CDR1 KGHSH and CDR2 LQKENI. The CDR3 extends over 13 amino acids. The DNA for the CDR3 is TGTGCCAGCTCCCTGGGGATTCGGGAGACCCAGTACTTC. Its protein product is CASSLGIRETQYF.

The chain employs TRBV6-5 and TRBJ2-1; D not certain. CDR1 and CDR2 from the germline V gene are MNHEY and SVGAGI. This CDR3 region has 14 residues. The V end lost 7 bases, the J end lost 2 bases, and 12 bases lay between the germline ends. This CDR3 reads CASKPPVTYNEQFF. The CDR3, as DNA: TGTGCCAGCAAGCCGCCAGTAACCTACAATGAGCAGTTCTTC.